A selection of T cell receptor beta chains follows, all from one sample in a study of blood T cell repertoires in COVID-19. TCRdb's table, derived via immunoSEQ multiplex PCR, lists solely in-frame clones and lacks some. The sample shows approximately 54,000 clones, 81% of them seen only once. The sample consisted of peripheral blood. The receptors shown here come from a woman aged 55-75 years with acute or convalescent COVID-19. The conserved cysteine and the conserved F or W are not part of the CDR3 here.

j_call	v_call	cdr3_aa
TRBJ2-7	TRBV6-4	EGQGSNEQY
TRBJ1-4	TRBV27	ASSPQGRVREKLF
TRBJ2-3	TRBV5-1	ASSLAGSSGSLGDTQY
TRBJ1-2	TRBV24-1	ATSPGGSADGNGYT
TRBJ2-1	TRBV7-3	ASSPGLAGGNEQF
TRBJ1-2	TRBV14	ASSAANYGYT
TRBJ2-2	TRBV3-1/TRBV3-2	ASSQGTGNTGELF
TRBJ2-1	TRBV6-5	ASNENEQF
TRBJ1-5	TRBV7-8	ASSHGRDRKYQPQH
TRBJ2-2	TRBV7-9	ASSPQGSGELF
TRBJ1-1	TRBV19	ASRGQGDTEAF
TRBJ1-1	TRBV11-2	ASSLVGGAGTEAF
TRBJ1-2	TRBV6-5	ASRTPGSYGYT
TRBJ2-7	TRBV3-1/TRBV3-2	ASSLSPGYSEQY
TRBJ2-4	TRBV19	ASSIDRRQVAKNIQY
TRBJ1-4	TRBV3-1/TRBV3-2	ASSPLLTNEKLF
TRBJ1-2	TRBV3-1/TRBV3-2	ASSQEPWGESGYT
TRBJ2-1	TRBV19	ASSYLGTSRYNEQF
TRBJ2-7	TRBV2	ASRVALGRSSYEQY
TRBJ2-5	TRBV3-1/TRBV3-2	ASSLRDGETQY
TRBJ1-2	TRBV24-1	ATSEGSYGYT
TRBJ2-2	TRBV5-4	ASSLGLAVGTGELF
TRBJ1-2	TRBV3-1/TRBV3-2	ASRGRGLYGYT
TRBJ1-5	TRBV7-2	ASSLVGTGSNQPQH
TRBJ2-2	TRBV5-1	ASSFTGVNTGELF
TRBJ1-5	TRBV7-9	ASSLSTGGNTFNQPQH
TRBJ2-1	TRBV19	ASSIFDGKDEQF
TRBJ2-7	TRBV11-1	ASSLLAGGYEQY
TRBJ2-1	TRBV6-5	ASRERFSYNEQF
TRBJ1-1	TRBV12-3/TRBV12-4	ASRGQGGTEAF
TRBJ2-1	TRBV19	ASQAPWGGSNEQF
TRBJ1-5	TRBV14	ASSRQGGQPQH
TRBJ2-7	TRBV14	ASSTLTSASSYEQY
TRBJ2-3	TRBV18	ASSPGLDTQY
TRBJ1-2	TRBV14	ASSPIIGEGHGYT